This section outlines one T cell receptor (beta chain) sequence together with its context. Its antigen remains unidentified. No qualities accompany the bases; no much larger clone lies one base away. As encoded in the germline V gene, CDR1 is WSHSY while CDR2 is SAAADI. Clipping removes 8 bases from V and 2 bases from J, with 6 as the unmatched junction base count. The CDR3 contains 14 residues, cysteine and phenylalanine counted. The kept DNA is CDR3 alone, 42 bases in frame from the first base. Interpreted using the paper, the time point label stands for: newly diagnosed, previously untreated cHL patient sample. Using a Miltenyi CD8+ T cell isolation kit, CD8+ T cells were purified from thawed PBMCs through magnetic negative selection. PBMCs from patients with newly diagnosed, previously untreated classical Hodgkin lymphoma were sequenced as a comparison group for the relapsed/refractory trial patients. Peripheral blood was collected in 8 mL Vacutainer Cell Preparation Tubes, from which PBMCs were isolated by centrifugation and then cryopreserved. Purified CD4+ and CD8+ fractions were prepared only for cases where an additional PBMC sample was available. Magnetically labelled cells were removed on LS columns in a quadroMACS separator, and the flow-through was retained as the purified fraction.

Genomic DNA was isolated using the Qiagen DNeasy kit from unsorted PBMCs as well as from negatively selected CD4+ and CD8+ fractions. TCR beta CDR3 regions were amplified by immunoSEQ multiplex PCR using primers annealing to V and J segments. A synthetic immune receptor repertoire was used to minimize amplification bias, and remaining bias was computationally removed after sequencing. Concerning the study's data processing: Custom Python scripts were used to quantify repertoire diversity as the Shannon entropy index. Unsorted, CD4+ and CD8+ repertoires were analyzed separately, except in combined analyses where CD4+ and CD8+ sequences were merged in silico. In TCRdb, the immuneACCESS table is reduced to in-frame sequences with V and J assigned. These tables do not hold every clone; where another copy was compared, an unresolved V gene accounts for under half, and the others remain unexplained. That table gives V, J and clone size, and the DNA gave D and trimming. This sample gives some 21,000 clones in total; 87% of them show up just once. Of the sample, under 7% is held by the ten largest clones.

This sample was taken from a study of PD-1 blockade in classical Hodgkin lymphoma (TCRdb year 2020). Context from the whole study: The study used CyTOF and TCR beta sequencing to define a peripheral blood immune signature of response to PD-1 blockade in classical Hodgkin lymphoma. The research as a whole found: Only a single clinical trial cohort was studied, and what caused the repertoire differences, possibly disease activity or prior therapy, remained undefined. Baseline TCR diversity was reported to be lower in newly diagnosed patients than in healthy donors, and even lower in relapsed/refractory patients.

Sequencing was done on a sample of CD8+ T cells from blood. The V and J segments used are TRBV10-2 and TRBJ2-7, and TRBD2 aligns with 10 junction nucleotides. The TCR comes from a human donor with classical Hodgkin lymphoma. The nucleotide sequence is given as TGCGCCAGCCGCTCCCTAGCGGGGGCCTACGAGCAGTACTTC. This gives the protein CASRSLAGAYEQYF.